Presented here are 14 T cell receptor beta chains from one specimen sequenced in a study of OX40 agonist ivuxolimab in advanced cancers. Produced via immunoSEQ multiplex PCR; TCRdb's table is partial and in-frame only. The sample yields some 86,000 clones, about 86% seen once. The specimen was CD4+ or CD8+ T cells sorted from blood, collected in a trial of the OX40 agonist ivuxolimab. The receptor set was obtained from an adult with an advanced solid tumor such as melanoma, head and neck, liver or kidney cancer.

The CDR3 sequence is CASSSFSTENNSPLHF. Written as DNA, the CDR3 is TGTGCCAGCAGCTCCTTTTCGACAGAAAATAATTCACCCCTCCACTTT. The rearrangement links TRBV11-3 to TRBJ1-6, with a possible D match to TRBD1 (5 bases). This CDR3 is 16 amino acids long. Trimming took 4 bases from V and 5 from J, leaving 15 bases between them. Germline V gene sequence: CDR1 SGHNT, CDR2 YENEEA.

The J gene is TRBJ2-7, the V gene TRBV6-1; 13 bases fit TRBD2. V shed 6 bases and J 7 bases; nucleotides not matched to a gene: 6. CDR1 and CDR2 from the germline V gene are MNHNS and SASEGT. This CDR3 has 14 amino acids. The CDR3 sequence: CASRLAGGPGEQYF. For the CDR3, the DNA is TGTGCCAGCAGACTAGCGGGAGGGCCTGGTGAGCAGTACTTC.

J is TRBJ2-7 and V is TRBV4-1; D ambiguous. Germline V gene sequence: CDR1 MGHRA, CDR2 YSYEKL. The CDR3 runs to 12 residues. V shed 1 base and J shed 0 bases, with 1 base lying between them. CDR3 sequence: CASSQVSYEQYF. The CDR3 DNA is TGCGCCAGCAGCCAAGTCTCCTACGAGCAGTACTTC.

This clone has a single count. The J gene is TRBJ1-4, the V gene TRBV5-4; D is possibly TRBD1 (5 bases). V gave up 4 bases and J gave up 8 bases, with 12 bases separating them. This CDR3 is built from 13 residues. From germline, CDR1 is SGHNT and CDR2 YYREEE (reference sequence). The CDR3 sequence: CASSGQGGEKLFF. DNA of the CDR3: TGTGCCAGCAGCGGGCAGGGAGGCGAAAAACTGTTTTTT.

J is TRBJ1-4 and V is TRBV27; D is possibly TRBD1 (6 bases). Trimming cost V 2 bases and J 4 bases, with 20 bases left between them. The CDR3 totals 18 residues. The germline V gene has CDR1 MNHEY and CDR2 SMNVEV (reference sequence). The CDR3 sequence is CASSLGLAGGAHNEKLFF. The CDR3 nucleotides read TGTGCCAGCAGTTTAGGGCTCGCGGGGGGGGCGCATAATGAAAAACTGTTTTTT.

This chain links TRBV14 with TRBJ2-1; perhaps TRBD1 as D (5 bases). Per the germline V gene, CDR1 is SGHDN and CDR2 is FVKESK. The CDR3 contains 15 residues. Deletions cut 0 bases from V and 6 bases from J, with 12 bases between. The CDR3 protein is CASSQEDSWANEQFF. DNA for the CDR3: TGTGCCAGCAGCCAAGAAGACAGCTGGGCCAATGAGCAGTTCTTC.

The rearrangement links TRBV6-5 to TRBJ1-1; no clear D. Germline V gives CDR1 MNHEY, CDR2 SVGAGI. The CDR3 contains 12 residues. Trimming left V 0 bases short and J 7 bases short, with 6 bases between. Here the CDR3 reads CASSYSSGEAFF. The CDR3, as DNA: TGTGCCAGCAGTTACTCTTCGGGTGAAGCTTTCTTT.

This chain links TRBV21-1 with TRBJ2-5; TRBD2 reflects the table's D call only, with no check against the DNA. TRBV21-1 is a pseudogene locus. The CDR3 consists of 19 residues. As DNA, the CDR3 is TGTGCCAGCAGCCCACCTATTTTTCCGGGGGGAGGTTTACTAGAGACCCAGTACTTC. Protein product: CASSPPIFPGGGLLETQYF.

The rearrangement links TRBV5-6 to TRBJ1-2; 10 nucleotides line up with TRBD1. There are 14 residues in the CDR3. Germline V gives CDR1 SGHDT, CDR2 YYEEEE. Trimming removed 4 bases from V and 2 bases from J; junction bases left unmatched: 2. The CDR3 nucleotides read TGTGCCAGCAGCGGACAGGGGGTGAACTATGGCTACACCTTC. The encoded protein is CASSGQGVNYGYTF.

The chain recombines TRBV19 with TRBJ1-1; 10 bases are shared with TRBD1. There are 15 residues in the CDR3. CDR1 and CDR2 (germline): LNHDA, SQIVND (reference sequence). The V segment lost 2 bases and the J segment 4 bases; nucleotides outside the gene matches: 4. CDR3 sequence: CASSIRTGGFTEAFF. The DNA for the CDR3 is TGTGCCAGTAGTATAAGGACAGGGGGATTCACTGAAGCTTTCTTT.

CDR3 amino acids: CASSRFPPQDCTDTQYF. In DNA, the CDR3 is TGTGCCAGCAGCAGATTCCCACCTCAGGACTGCACAGATACGCAGTATTTT. The J gene is TRBJ2-3, the V gene TRBV21-1; the table calls TRBD2, which could not be checked here. TRBV21-1 is deemed a pseudogene. This CDR3 has 17 residues.

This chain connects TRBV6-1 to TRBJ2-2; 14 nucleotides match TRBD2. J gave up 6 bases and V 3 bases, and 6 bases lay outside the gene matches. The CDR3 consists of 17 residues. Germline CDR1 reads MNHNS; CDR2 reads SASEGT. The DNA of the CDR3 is TGTGCCAGCAGTGAGAGGACTAGCGGGAGGAAGGCCGGGGAGCTGTTTTTT. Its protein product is CASSERTSGRKAGELFF.

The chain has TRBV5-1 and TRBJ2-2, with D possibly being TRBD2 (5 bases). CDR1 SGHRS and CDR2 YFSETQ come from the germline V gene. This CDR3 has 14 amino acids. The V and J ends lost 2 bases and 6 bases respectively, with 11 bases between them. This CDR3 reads CASSLIAGAGELFF. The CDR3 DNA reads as TGCGCCAGCAGCTTAATTGCGGGCGCCGGGGAGCTGTTTTTT.

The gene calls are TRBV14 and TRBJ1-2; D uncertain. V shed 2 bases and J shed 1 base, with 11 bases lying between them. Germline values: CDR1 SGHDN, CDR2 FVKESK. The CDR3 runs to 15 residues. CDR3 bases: TGTGCCAGCAGCCAACCTGGAGGTCTTAACTATGGCTACACCTTC. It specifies CASSQPGGLNYGYTF.